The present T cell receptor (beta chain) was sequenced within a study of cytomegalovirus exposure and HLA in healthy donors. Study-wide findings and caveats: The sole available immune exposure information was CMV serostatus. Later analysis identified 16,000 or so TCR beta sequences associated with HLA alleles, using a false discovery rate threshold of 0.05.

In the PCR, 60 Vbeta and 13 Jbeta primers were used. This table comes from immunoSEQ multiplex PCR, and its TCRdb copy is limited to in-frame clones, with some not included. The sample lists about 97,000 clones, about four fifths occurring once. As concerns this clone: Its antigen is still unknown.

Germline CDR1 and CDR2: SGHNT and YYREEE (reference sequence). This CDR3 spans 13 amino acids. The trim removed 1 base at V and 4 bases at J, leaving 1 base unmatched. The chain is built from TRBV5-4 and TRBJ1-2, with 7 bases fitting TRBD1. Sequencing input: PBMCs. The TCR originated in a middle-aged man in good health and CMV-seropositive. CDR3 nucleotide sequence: TGTGCCAGCAGCTTGAGGGGGCCCTATGGCTACACCTTC. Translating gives CASSLRGPYGYTF.